Shown below are 9 T cell receptor beta chains from a single sample sequenced in a study of T-cell reconstitution after alpha-beta-depleted transplantation in children. For TCRbeta, the library was prepared with unique molecular identifiers. TCRdb reprocessed the PCR reads with MiXCR, giving one entry per CDR3 protein. The sample lists roughly 420,000 distinct CDR3 sequences; about a sixth were seen once. Sequencing was performed on PBMCs, mostly from graft donor cells, taken 360 days after TCRalphabeta/CD19-depleted stem cell transplant. These TCRs come from a boy under three years old who had a stem cell transplant for Wiskott-Aldrich syndrome, so the T cells may come from the graft donor.

At least ten counts were recorded for this clonotype. V usage is TRBV20-1 and J usage is TRBJ2-1; TRBD2 matches 16 bases. This CDR3 comprises 15 residues. Germline V CDR1 and CDR2: DFQATT, SNEGSKA (reference sequence). V dropped 3 bases and J dropped 7; count of bases not matched to a gene: 3. The CDR3 is CSASGTSGRGNEQFF. CDR3 bases: TGCAGTGCTAGTGGGACTAGCGGGAGGGGTAATGAGCAGTTCTTC.

This clonotype has only a few counts. This chain uses TRBV20-1 with TRBJ2-7; perhaps TRBD1 as D (5 bases). CDR1 is DFQATT, CDR2 SNEGSKA, per germline (reference sequence). CDR3 length: 12 residues. Deletions cut 1 base from V and 6 bases from J, with 10 bases between. CDR3 bases: TGCAGTGCTAGAGTTCCAAGGGGCGAGCAGTACTTC. This codes for CSARVPRGEQYF.

A few counts support this clonotype. The V gene is TRBV27, the J gene TRBJ2-2; weak D call: TRBD1 (7 bases). This CDR3 spans 17 amino acids. The V end lost 3 bases, the J end lost 0 bases, and 14 bases lay between the germline ends. In germline, CDR1 is MNHEY, CDR2 SMNVEV (reference sequence). Here the CDR3 DNA reads TGTGCCAGCAGTTTGCAGGGGGGATCTCCGAACACCGGGGAGCTGTTTTTT. Its translation: CASSLQGGSPNTGELFF.

This clonotype appeared a few times. The V call is TRBV5-1, the J call TRBJ2-6; 10 nucleotides agree with TRBD1. This CDR3 spans 19 amino acids. V trimming: 6 bases; J trimming: 0 bases; junction bases outside the gene matches: 12. The germline CDR1 and CDR2 sequences are SGHRS and YFSETQ. The CDR3, as DNA: TGCGCCAGCAAACGGATGAAGACAGGGGGCTCCTCTGGGGCCAACGTCCTGACTTTC. This translates into CASKRMKTGGSSGANVLTF.

This clonotype came up a few times. The chain carries TRBV4-1 and TRBJ2-2; no firm D call. Deletions cut 2 bases from V and 3 bases from J, with 4 bases between. From germline, CDR1 is MGHRA and CDR2 YSYEKL. The CDR3 sequence is 13 residues long. The CDR3 protein is CASSQYDTGELFF. The CDR3 nucleotides read TGCGCCAGCAGCCAATATGACACCGGGGAGCTGTTTTTT.

The chain uses TRBV12-3 or TRBV12-4 and TRBJ2-1; TRBD1 agrees at 10 bases. The CDR3 totals 17 residues. J was trimmed by 5 bases and V by 4 bases; bases with no gene match: 11. The CDR3 coding sequence is TGTGCCAGCAGTTACCGACAGGGGGCCCTCGGGAACAATGAGCAGTTCTTC. This sequence encodes CASSYRQGALGNNEQFF.

As DNA, the CDR3 is TGTGCCAGCAGTACACGACAGGGTGGCGAGCAGTACTTC. Amino acid sequence: CASSTRQGGEQYF. V is TRBV6-5 and J is TRBJ2-7; 7 nucleotides agree with TRBD1. The CDR3 contains 13 residues. Looked up from germline, CDR1 is MNHEY and CDR2 is SVGAGI. With 5 bases clipped from V and 6 bases from J, the junction kept 7 bases outside the gene matches.

V and J are TRBV18 and TRBJ2-7; D ambiguous. V shed 8 bases and J shed 2 bases, with 10 bases lying between them. CDR3 length: 12 residues. Germline V gives CDR1 KGHSH, CDR2 LQKENI. The CDR3 here is CASSPDPYEQYF. The CDR3 nucleotides read TGTGCCAGCAGCCCAGACCCCTACGAGCAGTACTTC.

This chain uses TRBV5-1 with TRBJ2-6; no definite D call. With 0 bases removed from V and 3 bases from J, the gap between germline ends came to 7 bases. CDR3 length: 15 residues. Germline CDR1 SGHRS, CDR2 YFSETQ. Here the CDR3 DNA reads TGCGCCAGCAGCTTGGAAGGGAATGGGGCCAACGTCCTGACTTTC. Protein product: CASSLEGNGANVLTF.